This T cell receptor beta chain was recovered during a study of PD-1 blockade in classical Hodgkin lymphoma. Sequencing was performed with immunoSEQ multiplex PCR; in TCRdb, only in-frame clones are kept and a portion is missing. The table records roughly 11,000 clones, approximately 81% of them present only once. Comments on this clone: Its target is unknown.

General study findings and limits: Significantly greater TCR diversity emerged by C4D1 in CD4+ cells but not CD8+ cells. Patients who initiated nivolumab within 1 year of ASCT were excluded.

No patient escaped relapse after autologous stem cell transplantation, and brentuximab vedotin exposure varied. Isolated CD8+ T cells were derived from thawed PBMCs through magnetic negative selection. The CDR3 runs to 16 residues. V was pared by 5 bases and J by 0 bases, with 4 bases of the junction left unmatched. Germline V lookup: CDR1 MNHEY, CDR2 SMNVEV (reference sequence). The chain combines TRBV27 with TRBJ2-2, with 9 bases matching TRBD2. The receptor comes from a human donor with classical Hodgkin lymphoma. Sequencing was performed on CD8+ T cells from blood, taken at baseline. CDR3 protein: CASSPIAGANTGELFF. The CDR3, as DNA: TGTGCCAGCAGTCCCATAGCGGGAGCGAACACCGGGGAGCTGTTTTTT.